These 25 T cell receptor beta chains were sequenced from one sample in a study of identical twins. Each CDR3 protein gets one entry after TCRdb re-called the 5' RACE reads with MiXCR. Among roughly 500,000 distinct CDR3 sequences listed, approximately 22% were seen once. These records were also assigned to another study, of T cells expressing NK-cell markers.

Input material: CD4+ T cells sorted from blood. The receptors derive from a woman aged 18 to 35 in good health.

This clonotype has ten or more counts. This chain links TRBV5-1 with TRBJ2-7, with 11 bases that match TRBD1. CDR1 and CDR2 (germline): SGHRS, YFSETQ. Trimming took 0 bases from V and 5 from J; bases not matched to a gene: 13. CDR3 length: 18 residues. The CDR3 coding sequence is TGCGCCAGCAGCTTGGAACTTTACCGGGACAGGGGGTCCCACGAGCAGTACTTC. It yields the protein CASSLELYRDRGSHEQYF.

This clonotype came up a few times. This chain links TRBV18 with TRBJ2-7, with D perhaps matching TRBD2 (5 bases). CDR1 is KGHSH and CDR2 is LQKENI in the germline V gene. The CDR3 contains 16 residues. V lost 3 bases and J 3 bases, leaving 18 bases between the germline ends. The CDR3 is CASSPLSRGLGYEQYF. CDR3 nucleotide sequence: TGTGCCAGCTCACCCCTCTCTAGAGGACTCGGCTACGAGCAGTACTTC.

This rearrangement joins TRBV6-2 or TRBV6-3 to TRBJ2-4; TRBD1 matches at 7 bases. CDR1 MNHEY and CDR2 SVGEGT come from the germline V gene. J gave up 7 bases and V 2 bases, and 2 bases lay outside the gene matches. The CDR3 loop spans 13 amino acids. CDR3 nucleotides: TGTGCCAGCAGTTACGGACAGGTGAACATTCAGTACTTC. Protein product: CASSYGQVNIQYF.

In this sample, this clonotype turned up a few times. This chain connects TRBV5-1 to TRBJ2-7, with 7 bases lining up with TRBD1. V lost 6 bases, J lost 0 bases, and 6 bases stayed unmatched. Germline CDR1 and CDR2: SGHRS and YFSETQ. CDR3 length: 14 amino acids. This CDR3 reads CASKGQTSSYEQYF. As DNA, the CDR3 is TGCGCCAGCAAGGGACAGACGAGCTCCTACGAGCAGTACTTC.

This clonotype was observed a few times. This chain joins TRBV2 and TRBJ2-3, with D perhaps matching TRBD1 or TRBD2 (6 bases each). The CDR3 length is 14 residues. Trimming removed 11 bases from V and 4 bases from J, with 19 bases in between. Germline-derived CDR1 and CDR2 are SNHLY and FYNNEI. Here the CDR3 DNA reads TGTGCCGGGACAAGGGACTCGAGGGCAGATACGCAGTATTTT. Translation: CAGTRDSRADTQYF.

This rearrangement joins TRBV9 to TRBJ2-1, with D possibly matching TRBD2 (6 bases). Per germline, CDR1 SGDLS and CDR2 YYNGEE. The CDR3 contains 14 residues. V was pared by 4 bases and J by 6 bases, with 14 bases between. CDR3 DNA sequence: TGTGCCAGCAGCAAAACCGGAGGGTTCAATGAGCAGTTCTTC. This codes for CASSKTGGFNEQFF.

The chain uses TRBV20-1 and TRBJ2-1; the match to TRBD2 covers 9 bases. The CDR3 is 11 amino acids. V was pared by 8 bases and J by 9 bases, with 5 bases of the junction left unmatched. Germline V CDR1 and CDR2: DFQATT, SNEGSKA (reference sequence). CDR3 loop: CSPRLAVEQFF. CDR3 in DNA: TGCAGTCCCAGACTAGCGGTTGAGCAGTTCTTC.

The genes are TRBV12-3 or TRBV12-4 and TRBJ1-5, with 7 bases matching TRBD1. The CDR3 has 13 residues. V was clipped by 5 bases and J by 7 bases; unmatched bases: 5. CDR3 sequence (DNA): TGTGCCAGCAGTAACAGGGGCGAACAGCCCCAGCATTTT. Residues: CASSNRGEQPQHF.

The chain is built from TRBV7-6 and TRBJ2-7, with TRBD1 matching 9 bases. The CDR3 loop spans 14 amino acids. Germline V lookup: CDR1 SGHVS, CDR2 FNYEAQ. The junction had 8 bases not matched to a gene; V was cut back by 5 bases and J by 6 bases. CDR3 DNA: TGTGCCAGCAGCCCCGCGGGACAGGGTGGCGAGCAGTACTTC. Translated: CASSPAGQGGEQYF.

A few counts support this clonotype. This chain connects TRBV20-1 to TRBJ2-4; the D gene could be TRBD1 or TRBD2 (5 bases each). The V and J ends lost 0 bases and 6 bases respectively, with 12 bases between them. The CDR3 runs to 14 residues. The germline V gene encodes CDR1 DFQATT and CDR2 SNEGSKA (reference sequence). The CDR3 sequence: CSARDAGALNIQYF. The CDR3 coding sequence is TGCAGTGCTAGAGACGCCGGGGCATTAAACATTCAGTACTTC.

This clonotype was found many times. V and J are TRBV10-3 and TRBJ2-1; D is undetermined. Germline V gene data show CDR1 as ENHRY and CDR2 as SYGVKD. The CDR3 is 12 residues long. The V gene lost 2 bases and the J gene lost 6 bases, with 5 bases spanning the gap. The CDR3 loop reads CAISEHPNEQFF. The CDR3 DNA sequence: TGTGCCATCAGTGAGCATCCCAATGAGCAGTTCTTC.

This clonotype occurred a few times. The chain recombines TRBV12-3 or TRBV12-4 with TRBJ1-6; no clear D. The CDR3 loop spans 13 amino acids. Trimming pared 2 bases from V and 10 bases from J, leaving 9 bases between. DNA of the CDR3: TGTGCCAGCAGTTTATCGGGTACCTCACCCCTCCACTTT. It codes for CASSLSGTSPLHF.

The gene calls are TRBV7-2 and TRBJ2-7, with no clear D. Germline V lookup: CDR1 SGHTA, CDR2 FQGNSA. Trimming stripped 5 bases from V and 9 bases from J, with 20 bases between. The CDR3 runs 14 residues. CDR3 bases: TGTGCCAGCAGCCCGAGGCGGACGGTTAGTTGGCAGTACTTC. Protein: CASSPRRTVSWQYF.

This clonotype was recorded a few times. The chain recombines TRBV20-1 with TRBJ2-1; maybe TRBD2 (6 bases). CDR3 length: 14 amino acids. Between the trimmed V and J ends, which lost 0 bases and 4 bases, there was a span of 10 bases. Looked up from germline, CDR1 is DFQATT and CDR2 is SNEGSKA (reference sequence). CDR3 residues: CSARDGGTYNEQFF. CDR3 DNA sequence: TGCAGTGCTAGAGATGGCGGGACGTACAATGAGCAGTTCTTC.

This clonotype appeared many times. The chain joins TRBV29-1 to TRBJ2-1; D gene unclear. CDR1 is SQVTM and CDR2 is ANQGSEA in the germline V gene. Trimming shortened V by 7 bases and J by 8 bases, and 12 bases separated the two germline ends. CDR3 length equals 11 residues. CDR3 region: CSALRTHEQFF. The CDR3 DNA follows: TGCAGCGCTCTCCGTACCCATGAGCAGTTCTTC.

This chain connects TRBV7-2 to TRBJ2-1; TRBD2 aligns across 11 bases. V lost 6 bases, J lost 8 bases, and 9 bases stayed unmatched. CDR1 is SGHTA, CDR2 FQGNSA, per germline. This CDR3 is 15 amino acids long. CDR3 coding DNA: TGTGCCAGCAGGTACCGTAGCGGGGGGGCTGATGAGCAGTTCTTC. Amino acid sequence: CASRYRSGGADEQFF.

This clonotype has just a few counts. The chain has TRBV20-1 and TRBJ1-1, with D possibly matching TRBD1 (5 bases). V dropped 2 bases and J dropped 5 bases, with 15 bases sitting between them. The CDR3 is 14 amino acids. The germline gives CDR1 DFQATT, CDR2 SNEGSKA (reference sequence). CDR3 in DNA: TGCAGTGCTAGACAGCAGGGACTCGCGACTGAAGCTTTCTTT. Protein sequence: CSARQQGLATEAFF.

In its sample, this clonotype was seen many times. The J gene is TRBJ2-3, the V gene TRBV7-8; the D gene is possibly TRBD2 (5 bases). This CDR3 has 17 residues. Trimming removed 0 bases at V and 1 base at J, with 14 bases between. CDR1 SGHVS and CDR2 FQNEAQ come from the germline V gene. CDR3 protein: CASSLAPGLARTDTQYF. For the CDR3, the DNA is TGTGCCAGCAGCTTAGCGCCGGGTCTAGCCCGCACAGATACGCAGTATTTT.

There are many counts of this clonotype. V gene TRBV20-1 combines with J gene TRBJ2-1; D uncertain. Germline CDR1 DFQATT, CDR2 SNEGSKA (reference sequence). The CDR3 sequence is 10 residues long. The V gene lost 5 bases and the J gene lost 6 bases, with 5 bases spanning the gap. The CDR3 here is CSAVRNEQFF. DNA of the CDR3: TGCAGTGCTGTTCGCAATGAGCAGTTCTTC.

V and J are TRBV10-3 and TRBJ1-5, with TRBD1 as a possible D gene (5 bases). Trimming cost V 3 bases and J 5 bases, with 14 bases left between them. Germline V gene data show CDR1 as ENHRY and CDR2 as SYGVKD. This CDR3 has 15 residues. CDR3 in DNA: TGTGCCATCAGTGACCCAGGGAGGGATGATCAGCCCCAGCATTTT. This sequence encodes CAISDPGRDDQPQHF.

This clonotype was picked up a small number of times. V usage is TRBV3-1 and J usage is TRBJ2-4; TRBD1 agrees at 10 bases. CDR3 size: 19 residues. Trimming cost V 0 bases and J 7 bases; bases outside gene matches: 15. The germline V gene has CDR1 LGHDT and CDR2 YNNKEL (reference sequence). Here the CDR3 reads CASSQDSGFSWTGGNIQYF. CDR3 nucleotide sequence: TGTGCCAGCAGCCAAGATTCGGGGTTTTCGTGGACAGGGGGGAACATTCAGTACTTC.

In DNA form, the CDR3 reads TGTGCCAGCAGCTCGCGACTAGCGGAAGAGACCCAGTACTTC. Encoded protein: CASSSRLAEETQYF. The chain has TRBV7-2 and TRBJ2-5; 9 bases line up with TRBD2. This CDR3 contains 14 residues. Germline trimming cut 4 bases from V and 3 bases from J; bases unmatched to any gene: 3. Germline assignment: CDR1 SGHTA and CDR2 FQGNSA.

The chain is built from TRBV7-2 and TRBJ2-1; no clear D gene. Germline V gene lookup returns CDR1 SGHTA and CDR2 FQGNSA. CDR3 length: 14 amino acids. Trimming removed 2 bases from V and 2 bases from J, with 7 bases in between. This CDR3 is CASSLLPAYNEQFF. The CDR3 coding sequence is TGTGCCAGCAGCTTACTCCCTGCCTACAATGAGCAGTTCTTC.

The rearrangement links TRBV27 to TRBJ2-3; maybe TRBD2 (5 bases). V lost 0 bases and J 2 bases, leaving 9 bases between the germline ends. CDR1 and CDR2 (germline): MNHEY, SMNVEV (reference sequence). This CDR3 is built from 15 residues. In nucleotides, the CDR3 is TGTGCCAGCAGTTTATCTAGCGCTCCCACAGATACGCAGTATTTT. Translation gives CASSLSSAPTDTQYF.

This clonotype was recorded a few times. The chain is built from TRBV7-6 and TRBJ2-3; 10 nucleotides line up with TRBD2. In germline, CDR1 is SGHVS, CDR2 FNYEAQ. The J segment lost 3 bases and the V segment lost 3 bases, leaving 9 bases of the junction unmatched. The CDR3 extends over 17 amino acids. CDR3 nucleotides: TGTGCCAGCAGCTTCCTTCCTAGCGGGGGAGGTACAGATACGCAGTATTTT. Its translation: CASSFLPSGGGTDTQYF. The whole variable domain, filled in from reference TRBV7-6 and TRBJ2-3, reads GAGVSQSPRYKVTKRGQDVALRCDPISGHVSLYWYRQALGQGPEFLTYFNYEAQQDKSGLPNDRFSAERPEGSISTLTIQRTEQRDSAMYRCASSFLPSGGGTDTQYFGPGTRLTVL.